Listed below are T cell receptor beta chains from one sample, sequenced in a study of T cell changes during pregnancy in multiple sclerosis. Sequencing used immunoSEQ multiplex PCR; TCRdb keeps in-frame clones, though not all of them. The sample holds fewer than 110,000 clones, less than 95% seen once. Sequencing was performed on peripheral blood, taken in the third trimester of pregnancy. The receptors here all came from a female donor in good health, enrolled as a control in a pregnancy study. Both conserved end residues are part of each CDR3. D genes are given only for firm matches. Rows give clone size only sometimes, using once, few, many, or a class for an expanded clone.

len	d_gene	v_gene	j_gene	abundance	CDR3nt	CDR3aa
14	-	TRBV29-1	TRBJ1-4	-	TGCAGCGTTGACCTTCCAGGCCATGAGGAAAAACTGTTTTTT	CSVDLPGHEEKLFF
12	-	TRBV6-1	TRBJ1-2	-	TGTGCCAACGCAATAGGAGGAAATGGCTACACCTTC	CANAIGGNGYTF
13	TRBD1	TRBV30	TRBJ2-7	-	TGTGCCTGGAGGGGGGACAGCTCCTACGAGCAGTACTTC	CAWRGDSSYEQYF
14	-	TRBV30	TRBJ1-3	-	TGTGCCTGGGCCCCGACTCGCTCTGGAAACACCATATATTTT	CAWAPTRSGNTIYF
14	TRBD1	TRBV5-4	TRBJ1-4	-	TGTGCCAGCAGCTTCGGTTGGGACAGCGGAAAACTGTTTTTT	CASSFGWDSGKLFF
16	TRBD1	TRBV5-1	TRBJ2-3	-	TGCGCCAGCAGCTTGGTGGGGGACAGTAGCACAGATACGCAGTATTTT	CASSLVGDSSTDTQYF
12	TRBD1	TRBV29-1	TRBJ1-1	few	TGCAGCGTGAAGGGACAGAGAAATGAAGCTTTCTTT	CSVKGQRNEAFF
15	-	TRBV9	TRBJ1-3	once	TGTGCCAGCAGCGTAGTTGCGAGCTCTGGAAACACCATATATTTT	CASSVVASSGNTIYF
18	TRBD1	TRBV4-1	TRBJ1-1	-	TGCGCCAGCAGCCAACCACATGAACAGGGGTCGGGGGACACTGAAGCTTTCTTT	CASSQPHEQGSGDTEAFF
12	-	TRBV6-5	TRBJ1-1	-	TGTGCCAGCAGCCCCACAGAGACTGAAGCTTTCTTT	CASSPTETEAFF
14	-	TRBV5-4	TRBJ2-5	-	TGTGCCAGCAGCTTGGCGGACAGCCAAGAGACCCAGTACTTC	CASSLADSQETQYF
15	TRBD1	TRBV30	TRBJ1-1	-	TGTGCCTGGAGTGGGGACAGGGGGCGCGGCACTGAAGCTTTCTTT	CAWSGDRGRGTEAFF
18	TRBD2	TRBV27	TRBJ2-2	-	TGTGCCAGCAGACCAGCACTAGCGGGGGGGCCAAACACCGGGGAGCTGTTTTTT	CASRPALAGGPNTGELFF
16	TRBD2	TRBV5-6	TRBJ2-3	-	TGTGCCAGCAGTTTACCGGGACTAGCGGGTACAGATACGCAGTATTTT	CASSLPGLAGTDTQYF
13	TRBD1	TRBV6-5	TRBJ2-3	-	TGTGCCAGCACCCGACAGGGCGCAGATACGCAGTATTTT	CASTRQGADTQYF
16	-	TRBV4-3	TRBJ2-1	-	TGCGCCAGCAGCCAAGATCACAGGGAAGAATACAATGAGCAGTTCTTC	CASSQDHREEYNEQFF
14	-	TRBV6-9	TRBJ2-5	-	TGTGCCAGCAGAGAGGGGGGGGTCCAAGAGACCCAGTACTTC	CASREGGVQETQYF
15	TRBD1	TRBV4-3	TRBJ1-4	-	TGCGCCAGCAGCCGAGCCCAGGGGGGAAATGAAAAACTGTTTTTT	CASSRAQGGNEKLFF
14	TRBD1	TRBV11-3	TRBJ1-6	-	TGTGCCAGCAGCGACAGGGGATCATTTTCACCCCTCCACTTT	CASSDRGSFSPLHF
15	-	TRBV4-3	TRBJ2-5	-	TGCGCCAGCAGCCAAGTCTCAGGGGCCCAAGAGACCCAGTACTTC	CASSQVSGAQETQYF
15	TRBD1	TRBV7-9	TRBJ1-1	-	TGTGCCAGCAGCATTCCGGGACAGGGAGACACTGAAGCTTTCTTT	CASSIPGQGDTEAFF
17	-	TRBV7-9	TRBJ2-1	-	TGTGCCAGCAGCTCCACAGGGGGGGGGCTCTCCTACAATGAGCAGTTCTTC	CASSSTGGGLSYNEQFF
17	TRBD1	TRBV13	TRBJ1-2	-	TGTGCCAGCGTGTTTATGCTGGGGGGACAGTATAACTATGGCTACACCTTC	CASVFMLGGQYNYGYTF
16	-	TRBV7-8	TRBJ1-2	-	TGTGCCAGCAGCCCCGGACAGCGGAGTGTAAGGGGTGGCTACACCTTC	CASSPGQRSVRGGYTF
14	-	TRBV7-8	TRBJ1-3	-	TGTGCCGTCGGGATCTTAGGATCTGGAAACACCATATATTTT	CAVGILGSGNTIYF
15	-	TRBV7-7	TRBJ2-2	-	TGTGCTAGCAGCTTAGTTGGAGCGAACACCGGGGAGCTGTTTTTT	CASSLVGANTGELFF
15	TRBD1	TRBV7-2	TRBJ2-7	-	TGTGCCAGCAGCTTAGAGGGCAGGGGGTTGGACGAGCAGTACTTC	CASSLEGRGLDEQYF
15	TRBD2	TRBV30	TRBJ2-3	-	TGTGCCTGGAGTGTTGGTAGCGGGGGCACAGATACGCAGTATTTT	CAWSVGSGGTDTQYF
13	-	TRBV6-5	TRBJ2-4	-	TGTGCCAGCAGTTACGACAGAAAAAACATTCAGTACTTC	CASSYDRKNIQYF
16	TRBD2	TRBV5-4	TRBJ2-1	-	TGTGCCAGCAGCGCTCAACTCGGCGGGGGGATTTATGAGCAGTTCTTC	CASSAQLGGGIYEQFF
14	TRBD1	TRBV7-8	TRBJ1-5	-	TGTGCCAGCAGCTTAGAACAGGGGGATCAGCCCCAGCATTTT	CASSLEQGDQPQHF
16	-	TRBV9	TRBJ1-4	-	TGTGCCAGCAGCGTAGGTCCGCTACCTCGTAATGAAAAACTGTTTTTT	CASSVGPLPRNEKLFF
14	-	TRBV19	TRBJ2-7	-	TGTGCCAGTAGTAGTGGGGGCGGAGGCTACGAGCAGTACTTC	CASSSGGGGYEQYF
13	-	TRBV27	TRBJ1-2	-	TGTGCCAGCAGTCTTCAGGGCGGATCTGGCTACACCTTC	CASSLQGGSGYTF
17	TRBD1	TRBV9	TRBJ2-2	-	TGTGCCAGCACCACCTTCTCGGGGACAGCTAGCACCGGGGAGCTGTTTTTT	CASTTFSGTASTGELFF
16	-	TRBV2	TRBJ1-3	-	TGTGCCAGCAGTTTAATTTTTACAGGGTCAGGAAACACCATATATTTT	CASSLIFTGSGNTIYF
17	TRBD2	TRBV5-6	TRBJ2-5	-	TGTGCCAGCAGCTTGGCCCTAGCGGGGGGCACTCAAGAGACCCAGTACTTC	CASSLALAGGTQETQYF
13	TRBD1	TRBV5-6	TRBJ2-7	once	TGTGCCAGCCGGGACAGGGGGCGGGACGAGCAGTACTTC	CASRDRGRDEQYF
15	TRBD1	TRBV7-2	TRBJ2-7	-	TGTGCCAGCAGCACCCGGGACAGGGGGTACTACGAGCAGTACTTC	CASSTRDRGYYEQYF
17	TRBD2	TRBV4-3	TRBJ2-2	-	TGCGCCAGCAGCCGATCTTCTGTCGCGGGGGTAACCGGGGAGCTGTTTTTT	CASSRSSVAGVTGELFF
16	-	TRBV11-1	TRBJ1-6	-	TGTGCCAGCAGCTCACGACGCGGTGGCGGGTTAGCACCCCTCCACTTT	CASSSRRGGGLAPLHF
16	TRBD1	TRBV7-2	TRBJ1-2	-	TGTGCCAGCAGCTTCGCGGGACAGGGGGCGCGGGATGGCTACACCTTC	CASSFAGQGARDGYTF
14	-	TRBV30	TRBJ1-1	few	TGTGCCTGGAAGGGCAGGGGTATCATCACTGAAGCTTTCTTT	CAWKGRGIITEAFF
14	-	TRBV5-1	TRBJ1-4	-	TGCGCCAGCAGCTCCGGGGGGGGCGGCGAAAAACTGTTTTTT	CASSSGGGGEKLFF
15	-	TRBV19	TRBJ1-5	once	TGTGCCAGTAGTATAGTTGGCTTTCTTGATCAGCCCCAGCATTTT	CASSIVGFLDQPQHF
17	TRBD1	TRBV4-1	TRBJ1-6	-	TGCGCCAGCAGCCAAGAACACAGGGGTTTTGATAATTCACCCCTCCACTTT	CASSQEHRGFDNSPLHF
14	TRBD1	TRBV5-6	TRBJ2-5	once	TGTGCCAGCAGCTTCGACAGGGCCCAAGAGACCCAGTACTTC	CASSFDRAQETQYF
18	TRBD1	TRBV19	TRBJ1-5	-	TGTGCCAGTAGTATAGTTAGGACAGGGTTGGGGAGCAATCAGCCCCAGCATTTT	CASSIVRTGLGSNQPQHF
14	-	TRBV5-6	TRBJ2-7	once	TGTGCCAGCAGCTTGGATGGCCCTGGGCACGAGCAGTACTTC	CASSLDGPGHEQYF
17	-	TRBV7-3	TRBJ2-3	-	TGTGCCAGCAGCTCATCCCCCGCGGGGGCTAGCACAGATACGCAGTATTTT	CASSSSPAGASTDTQYF
14	-	TRBV6-5	TRBJ2-2	once	TGTGCCAGTGACAGAGTACCGAACACCGGGGAGCTGTTTTTT	CASDRVPNTGELFF
19	TRBD2	TRBV4-3	TRBJ2-5	-	TGCGCCAGCAGCCAGGCAGCGCCGTGGACTAGCGGGGTAGTAGAGACCCAGTACTTC	CASSQAAPWTSGVVETQYF
15	TRBD1	TRBV7-9	TRBJ1-1	-	TGTGCCAGCAGCTCAAGGACAGGGGCGAACACTGAAGCTTTCTTT	CASSSRTGANTEAFF